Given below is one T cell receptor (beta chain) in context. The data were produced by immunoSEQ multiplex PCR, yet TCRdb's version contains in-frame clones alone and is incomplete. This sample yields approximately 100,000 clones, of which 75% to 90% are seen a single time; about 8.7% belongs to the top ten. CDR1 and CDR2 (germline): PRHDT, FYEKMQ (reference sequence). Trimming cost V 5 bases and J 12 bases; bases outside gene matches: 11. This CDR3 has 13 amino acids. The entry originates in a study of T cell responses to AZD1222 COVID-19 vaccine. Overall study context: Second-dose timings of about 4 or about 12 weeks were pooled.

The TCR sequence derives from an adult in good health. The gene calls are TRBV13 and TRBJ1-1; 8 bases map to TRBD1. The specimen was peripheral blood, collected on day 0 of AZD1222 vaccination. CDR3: CASSPGGDRIPFF. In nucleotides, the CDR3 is TGTGCCAGCAGCCCGGGGGGGGACAGGATTCCTTTCTTT. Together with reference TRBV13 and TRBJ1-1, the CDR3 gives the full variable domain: AAGVIQSPRHLIKEKRETATLKCYPIPRHDTVYWYQQGPGQDPQFLISFYEKMQSDKGSIPDRFSAQQFSDYHSELNMSSLELGDSALYFCASSPGGDRIPFFGQGTRLTVV.